What follows are 12 T cell receptor beta chains derived from one specimen sequenced in a study of blood T cell repertoires in COVID-19. TCRdb's table, derived via immunoSEQ multiplex PCR, lists solely in-frame clones and lacks some. The sample consists of about 220,000 clones, about four fifths of them appearing once. Sequences were obtained from peripheral blood. Every receptor here comes from a woman aged 80 or over with acute or convalescent COVID-19.

The chain has TRBV5-4 and TRBJ2-5, with TRBD1 matching over 8 bases. V trimming: 3 bases; J trimming: 5 bases; junction bases outside the gene matches: 9. CDR3 length: 15 amino acids. Germline V gives CDR1 SGHNT, CDR2 YYREEE (reference sequence). CDR3 sequence (DNA): TGTGCCAGCAGCTCAAAGGCGGACAGGGAGGAGACCCAGTACTTC. Its translation: CASSSKADREETQYF.

The chain's CDR3 is CASSLGLAGLETQYF. CDR3 DNA sequence: TGCGCCAGCAGCTTGGGACTAGCGGGGTTAGAGACCCAGTACTTC. V usage is TRBV5-1 and J usage is TRBJ2-5; 11 bases match TRBD2. The CDR3 length is 15 residues. J gave up 4 bases and V 0 bases, and 2 bases lay outside the gene matches. Germline assignment: CDR1 SGHRS and CDR2 YFSETQ.

This rearrangement joins TRBV9 to TRBJ2-1, with TRBD2 identical over 11 bases. Germline lookup yields CDR1 SGDLS and CDR2 YYNGEE. The CDR3 extends over 14 amino acids. Unmatched junction bases numbered 4, after V lost 6 bases and J lost 5 bases. CDR3 residues: CASTPTSGNNEQFF. The CDR3 DNA reads as TGTGCCAGCACCCCGACTAGCGGGAACAATGAGCAGTTCTTC.

A single count supports this clone. This chain uses TRBV12-3 or TRBV12-4 with TRBJ1-4, with D perhaps TRBD1 (5 bases). The CDR3 is made up of 13 amino acids. Trimming removed 2 bases from V and 7 bases from J, with 8 bases in between. The CDR3 reads CASSLRQGEKLFF. CDR3 coding DNA: TGTGCCAGCAGTTTACGGCAGGGTGAAAAACTGTTTTTT.

The chain couples TRBV5-5 to TRBJ1-2; D might be TRBD1 (5 bases). This CDR3 is 15 amino acids long. V was cut by 4 bases and J by 4 bases, with 17 bases left in between. Germline V gene sequence: CDR1 SGHKS, CDR2 YYEKEE (reference sequence). For the CDR3, the DNA is TGTGCCAGCAGCCTGGGTTCTCCGGGGGTCTATGGCTACACCTTC. It yields the protein CASSLGSPGVYGYTF.

This CDR3 reads CASSFLAGRAKNIQYF. CDR3 sequence (DNA): TGTGCCAGCAGCTTCCTAGCCGGGAGAGCCAAAAACATTCAGTACTTC. The V call is TRBV5-4, the J call TRBJ2-4; a possible D gene is TRBD2 (6 bases). CDR3 size: 16 residues. The germline V and J ends were trimmed by 2 bases and 0 bases, with 12 bases remaining between them. The germline gives CDR1 SGHNT, CDR2 YYREEE (reference sequence).

This rearrangement joins TRBV20-1 to TRBJ2-3; no firm D call. Trimming took 7 bases from V and 5 from J, leaving 10 bases between them. The CDR3 is 11 amino acids. Germline-derived CDR1 and CDR2 are DFQATT and SNEGSKA (reference sequence). The CDR3 sequence: CSGIFRDTQYF. The CDR3 DNA reads as TGCAGTGGTATATTCAGAGATACGCAGTATTTT.

The chain joins TRBV9 to TRBJ2-1; the match to TRBD1 covers 10 bases. CDR1 and CDR2 (germline): SGDLS, YYNGEE. Trimming at V came to 3 bases and at J to 11 bases, leaving 14 bases not matched to a gene. The CDR3 totals 16 residues. The CDR3 DNA follows: TGTGCCAGCAGCGCTTCTCCAGGGACAGGGGAAGGGCAGCAGTTCTTC. This gives the protein CASSASPGTGEGQQFF.

This clone was observed a single time. The CDR3, as DNA: TGTGCCAGCAGCGGCGGGACAGGGATCACTGAAGCTTTCTTT. Protein: CASSGGTGITEAFF. The V call is TRBV5-4, the J call TRBJ1-1; TRBD1 aligns across 9 bases. Germline loops: CDR1 SGHNT, CDR2 YYREEE (reference sequence). This CDR3 has 14 amino acids. V was clipped by 4 bases and J by 4 bases; unmatched bases: 5.

The chain uses TRBV11-1 and TRBJ2-3, with 12 bases matching TRBD2. CDR3 length: 16 residues. V trimming: 5 bases; J trimming: 2 bases; junction bases outside the gene matches: 5. CDR1 and CDR2 (germline): SGHAT, FQDESV (reference sequence). This CDR3 reads CASSRRLAGVTDTQYF. The CDR3 DNA is TGTGCCAGCAGCCGCCGACTAGCGGGGGTCACAGATACGCAGTATTTT. Variable domain in full (rest from reference TRBV11-1 and TRBJ2-3): EAEVAQSPRYKITEKSQAVAFWCDPISGHATLYWYRQILGQGPELLVQFQDESVVDDSQLPKDRFSAERLKGVDSTLKIQPAELGDSAMYLCASSRRLAGVTDTQYFGPGTRLTVL.

This clone has more than one count but fewer than ten. Different DNA sequences within this sample yield the same CDR3. The chain couples TRBV3-1 (or the pseudogene TRBV3-2) to TRBJ1-6, with D hard to call. The germline V and J ends were trimmed by 0 bases and 7 bases, with 4 bases remaining between them. Germline V gene lookup returns CDR1 LGHDT and CDR2 YNNKEL (reference sequence). The CDR3 extends over 13 amino acids. CDR3 sequence reads: CASSQDLNSPLHF. CDR3 DNA: TGTGCCAGCAGCCAAGATCTAAATTCACCCCTCCACTTT.

This chain connects TRBV6-5 to TRBJ1-5; unclear D gene. Germline CDR1 reads MNHEY; CDR2 reads SVGAGI. V gave up 8 bases and J gave up 0 bases, with 14 bases separating them. The CDR3 loop spans 15 amino acids. CDR3 in amino acids: CASARNPYSNQPQHF. As DNA, the CDR3 is TGTGCCAGCGCTAGGAACCCTTATAGCAATCAGCCCCAGCATTTT.